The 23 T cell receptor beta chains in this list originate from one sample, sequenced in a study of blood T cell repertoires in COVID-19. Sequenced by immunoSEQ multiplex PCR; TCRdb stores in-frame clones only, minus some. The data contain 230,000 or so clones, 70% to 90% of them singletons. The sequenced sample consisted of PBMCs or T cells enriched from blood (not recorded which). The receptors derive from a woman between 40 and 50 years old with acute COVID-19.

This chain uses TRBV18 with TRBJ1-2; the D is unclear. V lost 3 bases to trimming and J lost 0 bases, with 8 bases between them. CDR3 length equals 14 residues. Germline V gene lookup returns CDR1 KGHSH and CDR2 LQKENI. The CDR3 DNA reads TGTGCCAGCTCACCTCAATCAGCTAACTATGGCTACACCTTC. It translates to CASSPQSANYGYTF.

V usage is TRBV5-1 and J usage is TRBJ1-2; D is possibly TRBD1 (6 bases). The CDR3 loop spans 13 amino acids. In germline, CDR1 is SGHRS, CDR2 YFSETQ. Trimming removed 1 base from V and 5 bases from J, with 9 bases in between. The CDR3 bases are TGCGCCAGCAGCTTGACAGGGACGTATGGCTACACCTTC. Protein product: CASSLTGTYGYTF.

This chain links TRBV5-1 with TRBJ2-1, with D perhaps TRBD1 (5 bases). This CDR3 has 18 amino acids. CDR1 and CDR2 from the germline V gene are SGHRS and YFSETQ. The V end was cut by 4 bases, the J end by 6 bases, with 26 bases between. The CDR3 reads CASSQPPLYGAASNEQFF. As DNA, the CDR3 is TGCGCCAGCAGCCAACCGCCATTATATGGGGCCGCCTCCAATGAGCAGTTCTTC.

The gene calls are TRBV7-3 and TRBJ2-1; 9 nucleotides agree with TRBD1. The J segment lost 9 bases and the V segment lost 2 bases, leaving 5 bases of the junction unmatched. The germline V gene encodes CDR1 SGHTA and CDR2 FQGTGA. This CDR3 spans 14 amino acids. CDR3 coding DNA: TGTGCCAGCAGCTTAGACAGGGGGATGCGTGAGCAGTTCTTC. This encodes CASSLDRGMREQFF.

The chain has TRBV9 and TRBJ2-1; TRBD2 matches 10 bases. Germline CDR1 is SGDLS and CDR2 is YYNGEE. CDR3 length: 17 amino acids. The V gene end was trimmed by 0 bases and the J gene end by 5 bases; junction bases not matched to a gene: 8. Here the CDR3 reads CASSVGSGTSANNEQFF. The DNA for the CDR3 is TGTGCCAGCAGCGTAGGCAGCGGGACTAGCGCGAACAATGAGCAGTTCTTC.

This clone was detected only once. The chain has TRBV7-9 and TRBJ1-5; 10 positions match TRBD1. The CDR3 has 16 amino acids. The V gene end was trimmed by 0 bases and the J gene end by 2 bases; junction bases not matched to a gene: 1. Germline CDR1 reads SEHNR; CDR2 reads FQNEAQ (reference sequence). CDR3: CASSLAGTGGNQPQHF. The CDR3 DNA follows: TGTGCCAGCAGCTTAGCCGGGACAGGGGGCAATCAGCCCCAGCATTTT.

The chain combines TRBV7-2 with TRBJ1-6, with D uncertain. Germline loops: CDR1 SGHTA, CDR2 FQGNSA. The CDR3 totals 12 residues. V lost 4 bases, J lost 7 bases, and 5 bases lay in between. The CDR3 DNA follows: TGTGCCAGCAGCTCGCGAAATTCACCCCTCCACTTT. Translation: CASSSRNSPLHF.

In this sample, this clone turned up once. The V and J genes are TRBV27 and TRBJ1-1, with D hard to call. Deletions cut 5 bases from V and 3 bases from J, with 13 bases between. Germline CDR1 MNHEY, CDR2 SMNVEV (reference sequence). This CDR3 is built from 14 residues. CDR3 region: CASSLTPYYTEAFF. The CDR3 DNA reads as TGTGCCAGCAGTCTGACACCCTATTACACTGAAGCTTTCTTT.

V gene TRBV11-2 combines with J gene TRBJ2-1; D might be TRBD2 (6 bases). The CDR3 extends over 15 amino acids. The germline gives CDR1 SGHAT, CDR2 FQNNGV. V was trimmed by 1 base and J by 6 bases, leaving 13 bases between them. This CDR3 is CASSLGIARGNEQFF. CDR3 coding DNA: TGTGCCAGCAGCTTAGGGATAGCGCGGGGCAATGAGCAGTTCTTC.

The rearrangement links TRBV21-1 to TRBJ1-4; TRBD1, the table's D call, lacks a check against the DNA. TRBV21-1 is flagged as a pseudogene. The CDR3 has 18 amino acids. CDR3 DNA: TGTGCCAGCAGCCTATTCGAACACCCCAGAAGACAGGGGGTTAATCCGTTTTTT. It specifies CASSLFEHPRRQGVNPFF.

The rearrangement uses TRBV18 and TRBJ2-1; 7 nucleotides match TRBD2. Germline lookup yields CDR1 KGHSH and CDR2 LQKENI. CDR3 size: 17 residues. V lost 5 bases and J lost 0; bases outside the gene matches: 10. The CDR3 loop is CASSGETSGVSYNEQFF. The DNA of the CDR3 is TGTGCCAGCTCAGGCGAAACAAGCGGGGTCTCCTACAATGAGCAGTTCTTC.

DNA for the CDR3: TGTGCCAGCAGCGCTAGCGGGGGGACTGCTTTCTCCTACGAGCAGTACTTC. It codes for CASSASGGTAFSYEQYF. The chain employs TRBV2 and TRBJ2-7, with TRBD2 matching 11 bases. The CDR3 sequence is 17 residues long. The germline V gene has CDR1 SNHLY and CDR2 FYNNEI. The trim removed 6 bases at V and 0 bases at J, leaving 10 bases unmatched.

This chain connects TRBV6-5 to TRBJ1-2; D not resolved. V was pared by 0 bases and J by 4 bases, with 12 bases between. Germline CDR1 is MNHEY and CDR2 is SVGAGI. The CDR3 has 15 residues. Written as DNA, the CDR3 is TGTGCCAGCAGTTACTCGAGGGCAGGCACCTATGGCTACACCTTC. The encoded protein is CASSYSRAGTYGYTF.

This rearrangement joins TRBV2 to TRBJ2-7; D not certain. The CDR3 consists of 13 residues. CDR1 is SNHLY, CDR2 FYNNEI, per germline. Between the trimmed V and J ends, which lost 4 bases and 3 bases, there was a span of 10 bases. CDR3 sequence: CASSGVSHYEQYV. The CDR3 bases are TGTGCCAGCAGTGGTGTCAGTCACTACGAGCAGTACGTC.

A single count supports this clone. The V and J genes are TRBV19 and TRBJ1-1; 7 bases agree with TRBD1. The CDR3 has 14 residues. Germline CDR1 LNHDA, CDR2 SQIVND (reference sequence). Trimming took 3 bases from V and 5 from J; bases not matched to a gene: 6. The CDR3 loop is CASSIAGGQTEAFF. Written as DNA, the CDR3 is TGTGCCAGTAGTATCGCCGGGGGACAGACTGAAGCTTTCTTT.

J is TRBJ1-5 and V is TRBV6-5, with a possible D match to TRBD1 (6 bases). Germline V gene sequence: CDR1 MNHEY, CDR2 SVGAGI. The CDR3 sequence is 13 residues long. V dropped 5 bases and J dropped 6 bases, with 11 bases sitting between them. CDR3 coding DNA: TGTGCCAGCAGTCAAACAGGGAGTCAGCCCCAGCATTTT. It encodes CASSQTGSQPQHF.

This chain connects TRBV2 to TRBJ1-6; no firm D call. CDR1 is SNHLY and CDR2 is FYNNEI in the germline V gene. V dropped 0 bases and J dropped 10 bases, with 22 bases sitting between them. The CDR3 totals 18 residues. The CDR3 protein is CASSEALGYSGVGSPLHF. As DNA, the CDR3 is TGTGCCAGCAGTGAAGCGCTAGGTTATAGCGGGGTCGGGTCACCCCTCCACTTT.

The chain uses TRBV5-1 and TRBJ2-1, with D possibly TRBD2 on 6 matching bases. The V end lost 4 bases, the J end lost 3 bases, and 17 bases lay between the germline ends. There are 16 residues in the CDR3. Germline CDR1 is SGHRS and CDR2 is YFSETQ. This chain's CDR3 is CASSHWTKISYNEQFF. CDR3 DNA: TGCGCCAGCAGCCACTGGACTAAAATTAGCTACAATGAGCAGTTCTTC.

Here the CDR3 reads CASSVLPDGGNTIYF. The CDR3 coding sequence is TGTGCCAGCAGCGTATTGCCAGATGGAGGCAACACCATATATTTT. The chain carries TRBV9 and TRBJ1-3; D is undetermined. The germline CDR1 and CDR2 sequences are SGDLS and YYNGEE. The CDR3 runs to 15 residues. With 1 base removed from V and 7 bases from J, the gap between germline ends came to 15 bases. The entire variable domain, with the rest obtained from reference TRBV9 and TRBJ1-3, is as follows: DSGVTQTPKHLITATGQRVTLRCSPRSGDLSVYWYQQSLDQGLQFLIQYYNGEERAKGNILERFSAQQFPDLHSELNLSSLELGDSALYFCASSVLPDGGNTIYFGEGSWLTVV.

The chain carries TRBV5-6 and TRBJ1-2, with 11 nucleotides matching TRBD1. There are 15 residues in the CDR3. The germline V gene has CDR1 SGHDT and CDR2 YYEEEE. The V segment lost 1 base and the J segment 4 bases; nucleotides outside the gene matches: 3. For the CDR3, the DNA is TGTGCCAGCAGCTTGCCGGGACAGGGGGTCTATGGCTACACCTTC. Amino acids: CASSLPGQGVYGYTF.

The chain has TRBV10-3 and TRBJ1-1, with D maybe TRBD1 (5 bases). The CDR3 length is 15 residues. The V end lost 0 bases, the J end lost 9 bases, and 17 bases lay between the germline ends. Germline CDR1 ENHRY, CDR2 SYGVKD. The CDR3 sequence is CAISESNHRSSQAFF. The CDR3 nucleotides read TGTGCCATCAGTGAGTCGAATCACAGGTCCTCCCAAGCTTTCTTT.

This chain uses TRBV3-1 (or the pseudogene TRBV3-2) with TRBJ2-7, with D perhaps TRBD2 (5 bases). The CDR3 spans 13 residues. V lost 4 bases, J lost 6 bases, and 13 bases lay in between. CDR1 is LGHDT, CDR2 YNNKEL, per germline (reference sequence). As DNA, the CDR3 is TGTGCCAGCAGCCTAACCAGACTAAGCGAGCAGTACTTC. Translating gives CASSLTRLSEQYF.

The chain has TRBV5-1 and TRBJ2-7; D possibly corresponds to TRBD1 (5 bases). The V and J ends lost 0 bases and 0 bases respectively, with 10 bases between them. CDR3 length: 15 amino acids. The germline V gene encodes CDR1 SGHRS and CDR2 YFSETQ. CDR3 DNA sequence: TGCGCCAGCAGCTTGGCTCTCAGGGCCTCCTACGAGCAGTACTTC. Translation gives CASSLALRASYEQYF.